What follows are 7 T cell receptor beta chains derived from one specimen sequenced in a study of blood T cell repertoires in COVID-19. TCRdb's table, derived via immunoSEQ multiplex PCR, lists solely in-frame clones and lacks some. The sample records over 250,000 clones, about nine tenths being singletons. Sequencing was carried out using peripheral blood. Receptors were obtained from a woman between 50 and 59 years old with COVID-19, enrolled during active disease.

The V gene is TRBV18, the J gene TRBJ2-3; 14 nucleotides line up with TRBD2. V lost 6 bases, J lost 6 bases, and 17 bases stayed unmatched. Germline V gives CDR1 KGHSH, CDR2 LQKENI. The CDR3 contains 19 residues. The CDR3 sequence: CASSRGLAGGRYVQDTQYF. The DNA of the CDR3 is TGTGCCAGCTCCCGAGGACTAGCGGGAGGCCGATACGTCCAGGATACGCAGTATTTT.

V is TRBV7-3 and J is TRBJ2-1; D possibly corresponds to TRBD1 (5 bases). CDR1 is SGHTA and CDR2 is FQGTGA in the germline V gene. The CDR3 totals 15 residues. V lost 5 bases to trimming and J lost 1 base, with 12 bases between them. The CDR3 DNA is TGTGCCAGCAGCGTAGGACACTCTTCCTACAATGAGCAGTTCTTC. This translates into CASSVGHSSYNEQFF.

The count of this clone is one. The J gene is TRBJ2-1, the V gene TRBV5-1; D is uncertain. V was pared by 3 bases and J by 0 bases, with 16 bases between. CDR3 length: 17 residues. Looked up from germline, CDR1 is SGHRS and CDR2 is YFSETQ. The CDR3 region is CASSSGPLSGSYNEQFF. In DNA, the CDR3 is TGCGCCAGCAGCTCGGGTCCGTTGAGTGGCTCCTACAATGAGCAGTTCTTC.

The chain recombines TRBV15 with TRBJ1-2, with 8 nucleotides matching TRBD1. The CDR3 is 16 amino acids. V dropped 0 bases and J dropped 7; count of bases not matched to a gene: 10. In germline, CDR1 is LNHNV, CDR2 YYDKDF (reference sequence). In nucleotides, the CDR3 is TGTGCCACCAGCAGAGATTTCCAGGGGGCGTCATCTGGCTACACCTTC. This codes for CATSRDFQGASSGYTF.

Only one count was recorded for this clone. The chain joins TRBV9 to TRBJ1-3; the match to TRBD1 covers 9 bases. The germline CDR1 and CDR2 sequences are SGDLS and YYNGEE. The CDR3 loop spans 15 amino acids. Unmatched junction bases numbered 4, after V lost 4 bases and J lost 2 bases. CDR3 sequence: CASSPRQGAGNTIYF. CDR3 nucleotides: TGTGCCAGCAGCCCCCGACAGGGGGCTGGAAACACCATATATTTT.

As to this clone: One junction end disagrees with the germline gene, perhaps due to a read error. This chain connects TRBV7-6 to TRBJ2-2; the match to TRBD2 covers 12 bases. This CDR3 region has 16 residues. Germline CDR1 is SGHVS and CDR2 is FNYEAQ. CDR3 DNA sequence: TGTGCCAGCAGCCTAGCGGGAGGGCCTAGCACCGGGGAGCTGTTTTTT. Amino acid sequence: CASSLAGGPSTGELFF.

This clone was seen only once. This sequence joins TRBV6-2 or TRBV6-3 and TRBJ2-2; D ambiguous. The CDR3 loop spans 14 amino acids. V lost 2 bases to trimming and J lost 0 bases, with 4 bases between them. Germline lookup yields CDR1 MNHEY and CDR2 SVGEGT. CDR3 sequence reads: CASSYRANTGELFF. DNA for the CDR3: TGTGCCAGCAGTTACCGGGCGAACACCGGGGAGCTGTTTTTT.